The 29 T cell receptor beta chains in this list originate from one sample, sequenced in a study of blood T cell repertoires in COVID-19. TCRdb keeps only in-frame clones here, not all; method: immunoSEQ multiplex PCR. The sample comprises hundreds of thousands of clones, roughly 89% of which are singletons, and less than 2% rests with the top ten. The specimen was PBMCs or T cells enriched from blood (not recorded which). The receptors stem from a woman aged 18-29 years with acute COVID-19.

V usage is TRBV28 and J usage is TRBJ2-7; a weak D match, TRBD2 (5 bases). Per germline, CDR1 MDHEN and CDR2 SYDVKM. The CDR3 contains 15 residues. V dropped 4 bases and J dropped 2 bases, with 15 bases sitting between them. The CDR3 here is CASSSAGASTYEQYF. DNA of the CDR3: TGTGCCAGCAGTTCCGCGGGCGCCTCAACCTACGAGCAGTACTTC.

The CDR3 coding sequence is TGCGCCAGCAGCCAAAGCGGGATGCCCTACAATGAGCAGTTCTTC. Its translation is CASSQSGMPYNEQFF. J is TRBJ2-1 and V is TRBV4-1; the match to TRBD2 covers 7 bases. The germline CDR1 and CDR2 sequences are MGHRA and YSYEKL. The CDR3 loop spans 15 amino acids. V lost 2 bases, J lost 2 bases, and 3 bases stayed unmatched.

The chain has TRBV2 and TRBJ2-1; 11 bases line up with TRBD2. The CDR3 contains 20 residues. V lost 4 bases to trimming and J lost 1 base; unmatched junction nucleotides: 15. Germline V gives CDR1 SNHLY, CDR2 FYNNEI. The CDR3 here is CASSAGQGRLAGGSYNEQFF. The DNA for the CDR3 is TGTGCCAGCAGTGCCGGACAGGGTCGGCTAGCGGGAGGATCCTACAATGAGCAGTTCTTC.

The genes are TRBV29-1 and TRBJ2-7, with 10 positions matching TRBD2. The length of the CDR3 is 13 residues. Germline CDR1 is SQVTM and CDR2 is ANQGSEA. The ends lost 4 bases at V and 3 bases at J; junction bases unmatched: 3. The CDR3 DNA is TGCAGCGTTGTTAGGACTAGCGGCTACGAGCAGTACTTC. As protein: CSVVRTSGYEQYF.

The chain links TRBV5-6 to TRBJ1-1, with TRBD1 matching 7 bases. Germline trimming cut 5 bases from V and 5 bases from J; bases unmatched to any gene: 6. From germline, CDR1 is SGHDT and CDR2 YYEEEE. The CDR3 is 13 amino acids. In DNA, the CDR3 is TGTGCCAGCAGTTCTAACAGGGGAACTGAAGCTTTCTTT. Translation: CASSSNRGTEAFF.

V and J are TRBV6-2 or TRBV6-3 and TRBJ1-2; a weak D match, TRBD1 (6 bases). This CDR3 has 15 residues. The V gene's germline CDR1 is MNHEY and CDR2 SVGEGT. V lost 0 bases and J 0 bases, leaving 8 bases between the germline ends. This chain's CDR3 is CASSYSTGPNYGYTF. For the CDR3, the DNA is TGTGCCAGCAGTTACTCGACAGGTCCTAACTATGGCTACACCTTC.

The rearrangement uses TRBV10-1 and TRBJ2-7; 11 nucleotides match TRBD2. J lost 3 bases, V lost 6 bases, and 4 bases had no gene match. The CDR3 covers 14 residues. Looked up from germline, CDR1 is WNHNN and CDR2 is SYGVQD (reference sequence). The CDR3 sequence is CASSLTSGSYEQYF. In DNA form, the CDR3 reads TGCGCCAGCAGCCTCACTAGCGGGAGCTACGAGCAGTACTTC.

The chain uses TRBV18 and TRBJ1-5, with 9 positions matching TRBD1. CDR1 and CDR2 (germline): KGHSH, LQKENI. This CDR3 spans 15 amino acids. V dropped 8 bases and J dropped 1; count of bases not matched to a gene: 6. The CDR3 DNA reads as TGTGCCAGCAGCACAGGGGGCCGGAGCAATCAGCCCCAGCATTTT. Encoded protein: CASSTGGRSNQPQHF. The entire variable domain, with the rest obtained from reference TRBV18 and TRBJ1-5, is as follows: NAGVMQNPRHLVRRRGQEARLRCSPMKGHSHVYWYRQLPEEGLKFMVYLQKENIIDESGMPKERFSAEFPKEGPSILRIQQVVRGDSAAYFCASSTGGRSNQPQHFGDGTRLSIL.

The table lists this clone with a few counts. The J gene is TRBJ2-1, the V gene TRBV27, with a possible D match to TRBD1 (6 bases). Trimming shortened V by 7 bases and J by 3 bases, and 13 bases separated the two germline ends. Germline CDR1 and CDR2: MNHEY and SMNVEV (reference sequence). This CDR3 is built from 14 residues. As DNA, the CDR3 is TGTGCCAGCACGAGGACAGATAACTACAATGAGCAGTTCTTC. Protein sequence: CASTRTDNYNEQFF.

The V call is TRBV4-1, the J call TRBJ2-1; 8 positions match TRBD1. The germline V gene has CDR1 MGHRA and CDR2 YSYEKL. The ends lost 8 bases at V and 0 bases at J; junction bases unmatched: 6. This CDR3 is built from 15 residues. As DNA, the CDR3 is TGCGCCAGCGGTTCAACAGGGGGCTCCTACAATGAGCAGTTCTTC. This translates into CASGSTGGSYNEQFF.

This chain links TRBV6-5 with TRBJ1-1, with D maybe TRBD1 (6 bases). Trimming cost V 6 bases and J 6 bases, with 14 bases left between them. This CDR3 comprises 13 residues. CDR1 MNHEY and CDR2 SVGAGI come from the germline V gene. CDR3 loop: CASRLTGFSEAFF. The CDR3 DNA sequence: TGTGCCAGCAGGCTTACAGGGTTCTCTGAAGCTTTCTTT.

The rearrangement joins TRBV6-2 or TRBV6-3 to TRBJ2-1; 8 bases fit TRBD2. The J segment lost 0 bases and the V segment lost 4 bases, leaving 5 bases of the junction unmatched. The CDR3 loop spans 16 amino acids. CDR1 and CDR2 from the germline V gene are MNHEY and SVGEGT. CDR3: CASSSPGLVSYNEQFF. The CDR3 nucleotides read TGTGCCAGCAGTTCACCGGGACTAGTCTCCTACAATGAGCAGTTCTTC.

The chain joins TRBV11-2 to TRBJ1-6; no clear D gene. V was cut by 4 bases and J by 5 bases, with 15 bases left in between. CDR1 and CDR2 from the germline V gene are SGHAT and FQNNGV. The CDR3 has 16 amino acids. The CDR3 region is CASSSRHLSDNSPLHF. CDR3 DNA: TGTGCCAGCAGCTCCCGCCACCTGTCAGATAATTCACCCCTCCACTTT.

The chain joins TRBV5-6 to TRBJ2-4; TRBD1 might be the D (5 bases). The V end lost 4 bases, the J end lost 1 base, and 9 bases lay between the germline ends. The germline V gene has CDR1 SGHDT and CDR2 YYEEEE. This CDR3 has 14 amino acids. As DNA, the CDR3 is TGTGCCAGCAGCGCCCGACAGGCCAAAAACATTCAGTACTTC. Translating it yields CASSARQAKNIQYF.

This clone appeared once. The rearrangement joins TRBV5-6 to TRBJ1-5, with D uncertain. Germline V lookup: CDR1 SGHDT, CDR2 YYEEEE. The CDR3 has 16 amino acids. V was clipped by 1 base and J by 2 bases, with 13 bases between them. The DNA for the CDR3 is TGTGCCAGCAGCTTGTATCAGGTGAGGGGCAATCAGCCCCAGCATTTT. It yields the protein CASSLYQVRGNQPQHF.

This chain links TRBV7-8 with TRBJ2-2; D perhaps matches TRBD1 (6 bases). Trimming pared 5 bases from V and 8 bases from J, leaving 12 bases between. The CDR3 length is 13 residues. The germline V gene encodes CDR1 SGHVS and CDR2 FQNEAQ. The CDR3 bases are TGTGCCAGCAGCCCAGGGGTTGGTGGGGAGCTGTTTTTT. This encodes CASSPGVGGELFF.

The chain recombines TRBV2 with TRBJ2-6; D unresolved. Germline V gene lookup returns CDR1 SNHLY and CDR2 FYNNEI. Trimming removed 5 bases from V and 4 bases from J, with 12 bases in between. This CDR3 is 15 amino acids long. CDR3 in DNA: TGTGCCAGCAGTTTCCCCGGTACCGGGGCCAACGTCCTGACTTTC. Translated, it gives CASSFPGTGANVLTF.

The rearrangement joins TRBV5-1 to TRBJ2-7; 8 bases are shared with TRBD2. This CDR3 spans 13 amino acids. The junction had 4 bases not matched to a gene; V was cut back by 5 bases and J by 3 bases. Germline CDR1 and CDR2: SGHRS and YFSETQ. CDR3 in amino acids: CASRNSGSYEQYF. Here the CDR3 DNA reads TGCGCCAGCAGAAACAGCGGGAGCTACGAGCAGTACTTC.

In this sample, this clone turned up once. This chain links TRBV2 with TRBJ2-5; 7 positions match TRBD1. CDR3 length equals 16 residues. Per germline, CDR1 SNHLY and CDR2 FYNNEI. J lost 5 bases, V lost 1 base, and 10 bases had no gene match. The CDR3 protein is CASSEGSLQGVETQYF. CDR3 in DNA: TGTGCCAGCAGTGAAGGGTCTCTTCAGGGGGTGGAGACCCAGTACTTC.

This chain joins TRBV5-1 and TRBJ2-3; TRBD2 might be the D (7 bases). CDR3 size: 16 residues. Trimming took off 4 bases at V and 5 bases at J, with 20 bases between the two ends. Germline V gives CDR1 SGHRS, CDR2 YFSETQ. CDR3 DNA: TGCGCCAGCAGCCGTACTTCTGAGGGGGGGCGAGATACGCAGTATTTT. Translation gives CASSRTSEGGRDTQYF.

This rearrangement joins TRBV5-1 to TRBJ2-3; D gene unclear. CDR1 is SGHRS, CDR2 YFSETQ, per germline. The CDR3 consists of 14 residues. The V gene lost 0 bases and the J gene lost 1 base, with 6 bases spanning the gap. CDR3 region: CASSLDQGTDTQYF. The CDR3 DNA follows: TGCGCCAGCAGCTTGGATCAGGGCACAGATACGCAGTATTTT.

The chain employs TRBV19 and TRBJ2-7; a weak D match, TRBD2 (7 bases). Germline V gene lookup returns CDR1 LNHDA and CDR2 SQIVND (reference sequence). CDR3 length: 16 residues. Trimming removed 5 bases from V and 0 bases from J, with 17 bases in between. The CDR3 loop reads CASSSGGGSSSYEQYF. The CDR3 DNA reads TGTGCCAGTAGTTCCGGCGGGGGCTCTAGCTCCTACGAGCAGTACTTC. The full variable domain, its missing parts supplied by reference TRBV19 and TRBJ2-7, is DGGITQSPKYLFRKEGQNVTLSCEQNLNHDAMYWYRQDPGQGLRLIYYSQIVNDFQKGDIAEGYSVSREKKESFPLTVTSAQKNPTAFYLCASSSGGGSSSYEQYFGPGTRLTVT.

V and J are TRBV4-3 and TRBJ1-1; no clear D. The V and J ends lost 0 bases and 0 bases respectively, with 8 bases between them. The CDR3 consists of 15 residues. The germline V gene has CDR1 LGHNA and CDR2 YSLEER. The CDR3 here is CASSQDGRLNTEAFF. DNA of the CDR3: TGCGCCAGCAGCCAAGATGGCAGGTTGAACACTGAAGCTTTCTTT.

The chain is built from TRBV5-1 and TRBJ2-2, with D possibly matching TRBD2 (6 bases). V shed 0 bases and J shed 5 bases, with 23 bases lying between them. This CDR3 region has 19 residues. In germline, CDR1 is SGHRS, CDR2 YFSETQ. CDR3 bases: TGCGCCAGCAGCTTGGCAGGGATTCGGAGGGCGTTAGGAACCGGGGAGCTGTTTTTT. This sequence encodes CASSLAGIRRALGTGELFF.

This rearrangement joins TRBV13 to TRBJ1-4; TRBD1 is a possible D gene (6 bases). CDR1 is PRHDT, CDR2 FYEKMQ, per germline (reference sequence). V shed 5 bases and J shed 11 bases, with 15 bases lying between them. The CDR3 extends over 13 amino acids. Here the CDR3 reads CASSERTVSKLFF. CDR3 sequence (DNA): TGTGCCAGCAGCGAACGGACAGTCTCGAAACTGTTTTTT. The variable domain in full, completed from reference TRBV13 and TRBJ1-4, reads AAGVIQSPRHLIKEKRETATLKCYPIPRHDTVYWYQQGPGQDPQFLISFYEKMQSDKGSIPDRFSAQQFSDYHSELNMSSLELGDSALYFCASSERTVSKLFFGSGTQLSVL.

This clone has just a few counts. J is TRBJ2-7 and V is TRBV30; 9 positions agree with TRBD2. With V trimmed by 0 bases and J by 4 bases, 13 bases remained unmatched. Germline V gene sequence: CDR1 GTSNPN, CDR2 SVGIG (reference sequence). The CDR3 totals 17 residues. CDR3 coding DNA: TGTGCCTGGAGTGTACGCTTTGGGCGGGAGGGCCGGTACGAGCAGTACTTC. It encodes CAWSVRFGREGRYEQYF.

V is TRBV19 and J is TRBJ2-1; TRBD2 matches at 9 bases. V was pared by 9 bases and J by 4 bases, with 13 bases of the junction left unmatched. The germline CDR1 and CDR2 sequences are LNHDA and SQIVND (reference sequence). The CDR3 extends over 16 amino acids. DNA of the CDR3: TGTGCCAGCAACGGAGCGGGAGGTGATCTTTACAATGAGCAGTTCTTC. Protein: CASNGAGGDLYNEQFF. The variable domain in full, with the rest retrieved from reference TRBV19 and TRBJ2-1, is DGGITQSPKYLFRKEGQNVTLSCEQNLNHDAMYWYRQDPGQGLRLIYYSQIVNDFQKGDIAEGYSVSREKKESFPLTVTSAQKNPTAFYLCASNGAGGDLYNEQFFGPGTRLTVL.

The chain joins TRBV4-3 to TRBJ2-1; 9 positions match TRBD2. The CDR3 length is 17 residues. V lost 2 bases to trimming and J lost 1 base; unmatched junction nucleotides: 6. CDR1 LGHNA and CDR2 YSLEER come from the germline V gene. The CDR3 here is CASSQTLAGVSYNEQFF. The DNA of the CDR3 is TGCGCCAGCAGCCAAACATTAGCGGGAGTTTCCTACAATGAGCAGTTCTTC.

V gene TRBV6-5 combines with J gene TRBJ2-7, with 8 bases that match TRBD2. V shed 7 bases and J 3 bases; nucleotides not matched to a gene: 5. Germline V gene lookup returns CDR1 MNHEY and CDR2 SVGAGI. CDR3 length equals 13 residues. CDR3: CASKGLGNYEQYF. The CDR3 coding sequence is TGTGCCAGCAAGGGACTAGGTAACTACGAGCAGTACTTC.